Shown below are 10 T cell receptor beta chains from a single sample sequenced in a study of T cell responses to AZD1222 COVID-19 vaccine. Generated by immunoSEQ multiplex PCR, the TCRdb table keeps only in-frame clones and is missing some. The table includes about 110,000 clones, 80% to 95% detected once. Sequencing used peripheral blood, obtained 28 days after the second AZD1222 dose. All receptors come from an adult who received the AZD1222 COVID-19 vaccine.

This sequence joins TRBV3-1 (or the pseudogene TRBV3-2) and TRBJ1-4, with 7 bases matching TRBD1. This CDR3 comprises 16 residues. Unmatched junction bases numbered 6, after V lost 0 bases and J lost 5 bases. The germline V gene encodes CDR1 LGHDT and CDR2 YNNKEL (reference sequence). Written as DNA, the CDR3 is TGTGCCAGCAGCCAAGATCTTGGGACAGTAAATGAAAAACTGTTTTTT. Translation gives CASSQDLGTVNEKLFF.

This CDR3 reads CASSFSFRRSGGNYGYTF. The DNA for the CDR3 is TGTGCCAGCAGCTTCAGTTTTCGGAGGTCAGGGGGTAACTATGGCTACACCTTC. The chain joins TRBV11-2 to TRBJ1-2, with TRBD1 matching 7 bases. CDR3 length equals 18 residues. The germline gives CDR1 SGHAT, CDR2 FQNNGV. V lost 3 bases to trimming and J lost 1 base; unmatched junction nucleotides: 14.

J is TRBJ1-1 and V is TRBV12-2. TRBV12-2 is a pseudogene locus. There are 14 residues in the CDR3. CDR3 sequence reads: CASRLATGDTEAFF. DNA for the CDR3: TGTGCAAGTCGCTTAGCGACGGGAGACACTGAAGCTTTCTTT.

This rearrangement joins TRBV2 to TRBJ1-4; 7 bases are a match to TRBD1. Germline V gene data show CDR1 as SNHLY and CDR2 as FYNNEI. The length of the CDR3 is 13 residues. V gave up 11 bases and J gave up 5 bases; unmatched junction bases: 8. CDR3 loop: CAGLGQENEKLFF. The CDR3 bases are TGTGCCGGACTAGGACAGGAAAATGAAAAACTGTTTTTT.

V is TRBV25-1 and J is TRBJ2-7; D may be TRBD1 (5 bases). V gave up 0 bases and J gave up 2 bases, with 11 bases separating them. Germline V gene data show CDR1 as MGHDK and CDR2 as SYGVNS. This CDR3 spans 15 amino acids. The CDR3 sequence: CASSEYVTATYEQYF. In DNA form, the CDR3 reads TGTGCCAGCAGTGAATATGTGACAGCAACCTACGAGCAGTACTTC.

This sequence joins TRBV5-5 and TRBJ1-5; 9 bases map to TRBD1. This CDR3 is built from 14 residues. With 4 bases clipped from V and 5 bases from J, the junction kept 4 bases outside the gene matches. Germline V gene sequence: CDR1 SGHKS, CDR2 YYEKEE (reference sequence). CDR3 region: CASSRQGGDQPQHF. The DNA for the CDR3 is TGTGCCAGCAGCCGACAGGGGGGTGATCAGCCCCAGCATTTT. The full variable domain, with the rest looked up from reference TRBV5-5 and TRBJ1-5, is DAGVTQSPTHLIKTRGQQVTLRCSPISGHKSVSWYQQVLGQGPQFIFQYYEKEERGRGNFPDRFSARQFPNYSSELNVNALLLGDSALYLCASSRQGGDQPQHFGDGTRLSIL.

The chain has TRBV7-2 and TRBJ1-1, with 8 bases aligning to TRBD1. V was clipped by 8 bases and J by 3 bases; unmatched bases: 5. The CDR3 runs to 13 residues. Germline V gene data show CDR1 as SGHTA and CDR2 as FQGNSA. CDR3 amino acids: CASGVGQDTEAFF. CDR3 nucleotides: TGTGCCAGCGGTGTGGGACAGGACACTGAAGCTTTCTTT.

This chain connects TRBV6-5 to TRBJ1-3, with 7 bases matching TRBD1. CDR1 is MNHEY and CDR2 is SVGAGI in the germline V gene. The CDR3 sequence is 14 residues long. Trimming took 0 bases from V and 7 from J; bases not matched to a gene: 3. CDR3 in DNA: TGTGCCAGCAGTTACTCGGGGACAGTGAACACCATATATTTT. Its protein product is CASSYSGTVNTIYF.

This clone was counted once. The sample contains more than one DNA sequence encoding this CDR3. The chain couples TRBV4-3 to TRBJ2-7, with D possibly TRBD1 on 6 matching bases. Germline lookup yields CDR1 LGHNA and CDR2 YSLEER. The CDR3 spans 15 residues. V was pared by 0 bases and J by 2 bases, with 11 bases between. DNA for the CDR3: TGCGCCAGCAGCCAAGACGAGGGGGTGGCCTACGAGCAGTACTTC. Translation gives CASSQDEGVAYEQYF.

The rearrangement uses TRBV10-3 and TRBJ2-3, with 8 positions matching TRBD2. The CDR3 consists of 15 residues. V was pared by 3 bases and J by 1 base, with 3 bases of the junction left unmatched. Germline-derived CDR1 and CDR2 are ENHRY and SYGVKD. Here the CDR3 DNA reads TGTGCCATCAGTGAAGGAGCGGGGGGCACAGATACGCAGTATTTT. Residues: CAISEGAGGTDTQYF.